The 32 T cell receptor beta chains reported below all come from one sample, sequenced in a study of T-cell reconstitution after alpha-beta-depleted transplantation in children. The TCRbeta library was prepared with unique molecular identifiers. A single record per CDR3 protein comes from TCRdb applying MiXCR to the PCR reads. The profile covers about 300,000 distinct CDR3 sequences, with roughly a tenth appearing a single time and 7.5% taken by the ten largest. Sample: PBMCs, taken before TCRalphabeta/CD19-depleted stem cell transplant. The receptors shown here come from a boy under two years old with acute myeloid leukemia, due to receive a stem cell transplant.

There are many counts of this clonotype. The chain combines TRBV5-1 with TRBJ2-2, with 10 bases aligning to TRBD2. This CDR3 has 15 residues. Germline V CDR1 and CDR2: SGHRS, YFSETQ. V lost 0 bases, J lost 5 bases, and 1 base stayed unmatched. This CDR3 reads CASSLGTSGTGELFF. In nucleotides, the CDR3 is TGCGCCAGCAGCTTGGGGACTAGCGGAACCGGGGAGCTGTTTTTT.

This clonotype was picked up many times. This rearrangement joins TRBV7-7 to TRBJ2-2; TRBD2 aligns across 8 bases. CDR3 size: 16 residues. The junction had 6 bases not matched to a gene; V was cut back by 2 bases and J by 4 bases. Per the germline V gene, CDR1 is SSHAT and CDR2 is FNYEAQ (reference sequence). CDR3 DNA sequence: TGTGCCAGCAGCTTAAGGGCAGCGGGAGCCACCGGGGAGCTGTTTTTT. Translated, it gives CASSLRAAGATGELFF. Based on the CDR3 plus reference TRBV7-7 and TRBJ2-2, the full variable domain is GAGVSQSPRYKVTKRGQDVTLRCDPISSHATLYWYQQALGQGPEFLTYFNYEAQPDKSGLPSDRFSAERPEGSISTLTIQRTEQRDSAMYRCASSLRAAGATGELFFGEGSRLTVL.

This clonotype has at least ten counts. The rearrangement joins TRBV20-1 to TRBJ1-4; TRBD1 matches at 7 bases. CDR3 length equals 15 residues. V was pared by 1 base and J by 5 bases, with 7 bases of the junction left unmatched. From germline, CDR1 is DFQATT and CDR2 SNEGSKA (reference sequence). CDR3 sequence: CSARARRGLNEKLFF. In DNA form, the CDR3 reads TGCAGTGCTAGAGCAAGGAGGGGGCTGAATGAAAAACTGTTTTTT.

At least ten counts were recorded for this clonotype. This rearrangement joins TRBV20-1 to TRBJ2-7, with TRBD1 identical over 9 bases. The CDR3 extends over 13 amino acids. V shed 5 bases and J 4 bases; nucleotides not matched to a gene: 6. Germline-derived CDR1 and CDR2 are DFQATT and SNEGSKA (reference sequence). CDR3 loop: CSADRGKIYEQYF. The CDR3 region has the DNA TGCAGTGCTGACAGGGGGAAAATTTACGAGCAGTACTTC.

V gene TRBV28 combines with J gene TRBJ2-1; D might be TRBD1 (5 bases). The CDR3 spans 13 residues. The V end lost 6 bases, the J end lost 9 bases, and 15 bases lay between the germline ends. Germline assignment: CDR1 MDHEN and CDR2 SYDVKM. CDR3 in DNA: TGTGCCAGCAGCCCAGGGTGGGGATTTGAGCAGTTCTTC. It specifies CASSPGWGFEQFF.

In this sample, this clonotype turned up many times. The chain carries TRBV5-5 and TRBJ2-7; D might be TRBD1 or TRBD2, each matching 6 bases. V lost 1 base, J lost 5 bases, and 13 bases lay in between. CDR1 and CDR2 (germline): SGHKS, YYEKEE (reference sequence). This CDR3 is built from 14 residues. The CDR3 protein is CASSLRQGRNEQYF. CDR3 sequence (DNA): TGTGCCAGCAGCTTGAGGCAGGGGAGGAACGAGCAGTACTTC.

In its sample, this clonotype was seen many times. In DNA, the CDR3 is TGTGCCAGCAGTTTTCCCAGATCACCCCTCCACTTT. Translated: CASSFPRSPLHF. This sequence joins TRBV28 and TRBJ1-6; no clear D gene. Germline V CDR1 and CDR2: MDHEN, SYDVKM. This CDR3 is built from 12 residues. Trimming cost V 3 bases and J 10 bases, with 7 bases left between them.

This clonotype was detected ten times or more. The chain employs TRBV9 and TRBJ2-5; possible D gene TRBD2, 5 bases. This CDR3 contains 14 residues. Trimming stripped 0 bases from V and 4 bases from J, with 10 bases between. Germline loops: CDR1 SGDLS, CDR2 YYNGEE. CDR3 loop: CASSVDGKGETQYF. The CDR3 DNA sequence: TGTGCCAGCAGCGTAGACGGGAAAGGAGAGACCCAGTACTTC.

The V call is TRBV7-7, the J call TRBJ2-7; 8 bases agree with TRBD1. V gave up 4 bases and J gave up 7 bases; unmatched junction bases: 9. Germline V gene sequence: CDR1 SSHAT, CDR2 FNYEAQ (reference sequence). This CDR3 is 14 amino acids long. CDR3 protein: CASSSGQGSGEQYV. In DNA form, the CDR3 reads TGTGCCAGCAGCTCTGGACAGGGCTCGGGGGAGCAGTACGTC.

The genes are TRBV9 and TRBJ2-7; 9 nucleotides line up with TRBD1. Germline V gene data show CDR1 as SGDLS and CDR2 as YYNGEE. This CDR3 region has 16 residues. Trimming took 0 bases from V and 2 from J; bases not matched to a gene: 6. CDR3 DNA: TGTGCCAGCAGCGTAGGGGGGGGACAGGGCACCTACGAGCAGTACTTC. It is translated as CASSVGGGQGTYEQYF.

This clonotype was recorded many times. The rearrangement links TRBV24-1 to TRBJ2-3; weak D call: TRBD2 (5 bases). Germline values: CDR1 KGHDR, CDR2 SFDVKD. CDR3 length: 12 amino acids. V gave up 7 bases and J gave up 11 bases, with 15 bases separating them. CDR3 loop: CATSSRRSGQYF. CDR3 sequence (DNA): TGTGCCACCAGCTCCAGGAGGTCAGGGCAGTATTTT.

The sample holds one count of this clonotype. A much more abundant neighbour one base away suggests this may be a read error. V gene TRBV11-3 combines with J gene TRBJ2-2; D is possibly TRBD1 or TRBD2 (5 bases each). In germline, CDR1 is SGHNT, CDR2 YENEEA. This CDR3 has 15 residues. The V gene lost 9 bases and the J gene lost 1 base, with 15 bases spanning the gap. Here the CDR3 DNA reads TGTGCCAGAAGCCATCGGGACGGGAACACCGGGGAGCTGTTTTTT. Translated, it gives CARSHRDGNTGELFF.

This clonotype was counted ten times or more. The V call is TRBV29-1, the J call TRBJ2-1; D gene unclear. V gave up 1 base and J gave up 3 bases, with 4 bases separating them. Germline CDR1 reads SQVTM; CDR2 reads ANQGSEA. The CDR3 consists of 12 residues. The CDR3 loop reads CSVEGDYNEQFF. DNA for the CDR3: TGCAGCGTTGAAGGGGACTACAATGAGCAGTTCTTC.

This clonotype was observed many times. The rearrangement links TRBV7-3 to TRBJ2-5; D uncertain. This CDR3 has 13 residues. Germline V gene data show CDR1 as SGHTA and CDR2 as FQGTGA. The V end lost 5 bases, the J end lost 4 bases, and 11 bases lay between the germline ends. The CDR3 loop is CASSSEARETQYF. CDR3 nucleotide sequence: TGTGCCAGCAGCAGTGAGGCGAGAGAGACCCAGTACTTC.

This sequence joins TRBV5-1 and TRBJ2-1, with 10 bases that match TRBD2. Germline lookup yields CDR1 SGHRS and CDR2 YFSETQ. The CDR3 loop spans 16 amino acids. The V and J ends lost 4 bases and 5 bases, in that order; junction bases with no gene match: 9. The CDR3 protein is CASSKREGLVDNEQFF. CDR3 in DNA: TGCGCCAGCAGCAAGCGGGAGGGCCTTGTGGACAATGAGCAGTTCTTC. Filled out from reference TRBV5-1 and TRBJ2-1, the complete variable domain reads KAGVTQTPRYLIKTRGQQVTLSCSPISGHRSVSWYQQTPGQGLQFLFEYFSETQRNKGNFPGRFSGRQFSNSRSEMNVSTLELGDSALYLCASSKREGLVDNEQFFGPGTRLTVL.

This clonotype was picked up many times. The CDR3 loop reads CASSRAGPNQETQYF. CDR3 coding DNA: TGTGCCAGCAGCCGGGCCGGGCCCAACCAAGAGACCCAGTACTTC. The chain carries TRBV7-8 and TRBJ2-5; no firm D call. The V gene lost 5 bases and the J gene lost 0 bases, with 13 bases spanning the gap. Germline lookup yields CDR1 SGHVS and CDR2 FQNEAQ. The CDR3 is 15 residues long.

This clonotype has more than one count but fewer than ten. V usage is TRBV5-1 and J usage is TRBJ2-1; 9 bases fit TRBD2. The V gene's germline CDR1 is SGHRS and CDR2 YFSETQ. The J segment lost 5 bases and the V segment lost 4 bases, leaving 16 bases of the junction unmatched. CDR3 length equals 18 residues. The CDR3 region is CASSLVGGLAGTHNEQFF. DNA for the CDR3: TGCGCCAGCAGCCTGGTGGGGGGGCTAGCGGGGACCCACAATGAGCAGTTCTTC.

This clonotype is a singleton in its sample. The chain couples TRBV13 to TRBJ1-1; D unclear. The V end was cut by 2 bases, the J end by 6 bases, with 10 bases between. The CDR3 has 13 amino acids. Germline V lookup: CDR1 PRHDT, CDR2 FYEKMQ (reference sequence). The CDR3 DNA follows: TGTGCCAGCAGCTTAACGAAGGGTCCTGAAGCTTTCTTT. It translates to CASSLTKGPEAFF.

This clonotype was seen a handful of times. The J gene is TRBJ2-1, the V gene TRBV21-1. TRBV21-1 corresponds to a pseudogene. The CDR3 contains 13 residues. Here the CDR3 reads CASRTMIRGEQFF. Here the CDR3 DNA reads TGTGCCAGCCGGACGATGATTCGGGGTGAGCAGTTCTTC.

The chain links TRBV12-3 or TRBV12-4 to TRBJ2-7; D unclear. Trimming shortened V by 2 bases and J by 2 bases, and 10 bases separated the two germline ends. The CDR3 consists of 14 residues. The CDR3 region is CASSLSSFPYEQYF. As DNA, the CDR3 is TGTGCCAGCAGTTTATCGTCCTTTCCCTACGAGCAGTACTTC.

In this sample, this clonotype turned up a few times. The V gene is TRBV19, the J gene TRBJ2-7; 7 nucleotides line up with TRBD1. The germline V gene encodes CDR1 LNHDA and CDR2 SQIVND (reference sequence). The CDR3 runs to 15 residues. The junction had 10 bases not matched to a gene; V was cut back by 5 bases and J by 3 bases. The CDR3 DNA reads as TGTGCCAGTAGTGGGCAGGCAGGGGGTGTCTACGAGCAGTACTTC. It encodes CASSGQAGGVYEQYF.

Comments on this clonotype: Possible read error: a much larger clone is one base away. The genes are TRBV3-1 and TRBJ2-3, with 11 nucleotides matching TRBD1. The CDR3 is 19 amino acids. Germline lookup yields CDR1 LGHDT and CDR2 YNNKEL (reference sequence). DNA of the CDR3: TGTACCAGCAGCTGGGACAGGGGGATAACTATGATTTTGGGAGATACGCAGTATTTT. Translated: CTSSWDRGITMILGDTQYF.

This clonotype was counted at least ten times. The chain joins TRBV6-5 to TRBJ2-5; 7 bases line up with TRBD1. The CDR3 extends over 15 amino acids. The V gene end was trimmed by 1 base and the J gene end by 2 bases; junction bases not matched to a gene: 4. The V gene's germline CDR1 is MNHEY and CDR2 SVGAGI. Here the CDR3 DNA reads TGTGCCAGCAGTTACTGGACAGGATTACAAGAGACCCAGTACTTC. Encoded protein: CASSYWTGLQETQYF.

This clonotype was picked up many times. V gene TRBV28 combines with J gene TRBJ2-1; no reliable D call. Germline V gene sequence: CDR1 MDHEN, CDR2 SYDVKM. The CDR3 has 16 residues. The germline V and J ends were trimmed by 3 bases and 3 bases, with 15 bases remaining between them. CDR3: CASSFGPSRHYNEQFF. DNA of the CDR3: TGTGCCAGCAGTTTCGGACCCTCTCGCCACTACAATGAGCAGTTCTTC.

This clonotype was seen many times. The chain employs TRBV7-2 and TRBJ1-1, with D possibly TRBD1 on 6 matching bases. Germline V gene data show CDR1 as SGHTA and CDR2 as FQGNSA. With 4 bases removed from V and 1 base from J, the gap between germline ends came to 13 bases. CDR3 length: 15 residues. The CDR3 loop is CASSSQGRPNTEAFF. CDR3 DNA sequence: TGTGCCAGCAGCTCGCAGGGGCGCCCGAACACTGAAGCTTTCTTT.

This clonotype was observed many times. The chain uses TRBV12-3 or TRBV12-4 and TRBJ1-6; D remains unclear. V was clipped by 3 bases and J by 1 base, with 13 bases between them. CDR3 length: 17 amino acids. CDR3 residues: CASSFGEMGSYNSPLHF. For the CDR3, the DNA is TGTGCCAGCAGTTTCGGGGAGATGGGTTCCTATAATTCACCCCTCCACTTT.

This clonotype was observed at least ten times. The chain recombines TRBV29-1 with TRBJ2-5; D may be TRBD1 or TRBD2 (6 bases each). V dropped 1 base and J dropped 3 bases, with 12 bases sitting between them. The germline gives CDR1 SQVTM, CDR2 ANQGSEA. This CDR3 region has 14 residues. The CDR3: CSVEAGAGEETQYF. The CDR3 nucleotides are TGCAGCGTTGAAGCGGGGGCCGGCGAAGAGACCCAGTACTTC. The variable domain in full, completed from reference TRBV29-1 and TRBJ2-5, reads SAVISQKPSRDICQRGTSLTIQCQVDSQVTMMFWYRQQPGQSLTLIATANQGSEATYESGFVIDKFPISRPNLTFSTLTVSNMSPEDSSIYLCSVEAGAGEETQYFGPGTRLLVL.

Concerning this clonotype: A clone one base away is much larger, so this may be a read error. The chain combines TRBV5-5 with TRBJ2-1; D is possibly TRBD1 (5 bases). From germline, CDR1 is SGHKS and CDR2 YYEKEE (reference sequence). Trimming left V 2 bases short and J 5 bases short, with 14 bases between. The CDR3 sequence is 15 residues long. In nucleotides, the CDR3 is TGTGCCAGCAGCTTTACTCAGGGCGACCACAATGAGCAGTTCTTC. The encoded protein is CASSFTQGDHNEQFF.

The chain recombines TRBV10-2 with TRBJ2-5; D is undetermined. Trimming left V 0 bases short and J 5 bases short, with 10 bases between. Per germline, CDR1 WSHSY and CDR2 SAAADI. CDR3 length: 14 residues. The CDR3 here is CASSESPGVETQYF. The CDR3 nucleotides read TGCGCCAGCAGTGAGTCACCAGGAGTTGAGACCCAGTACTTC.

This clonotype was counted ten times or more. The gene calls are TRBV28 and TRBJ2-7; TRBD2 might be the D (6 bases). The CDR3 loop spans 15 amino acids. CDR1 and CDR2 (germline): MDHEN, SYDVKM. The V end lost 5 bases, the J end lost 0 bases, and 14 bases lay between the germline ends. CDR3 sequence: CASSLPSDYSYEQYF. The CDR3 DNA is TGTGCCAGCAGTCTCCCTAGCGACTACTCCTACGAGCAGTACTTC.

Only a few counts were recorded for this clonotype. The V gene is TRBV29-1, the J gene TRBJ1-2; D call uncertain. CDR1 and CDR2 from the germline V gene are SQVTM and ANQGSEA. The CDR3 runs 11 residues. V shed 6 bases and J shed 2 bases, with 7 bases lying between them. CDR3 nucleotides: TGCAGCGTGACGACAAACTATGGCTACACCTTC. The encoded protein is CSVTTNYGYTF.

This clonotype was picked up many times. The rearrangement joins TRBV5-1 to TRBJ1-5; a possible D gene is TRBD1 (6 bases). The CDR3 runs 15 residues. With 3 bases removed from V and 6 bases from J, the gap between germline ends came to 16 bases. Per the germline V gene, CDR1 is SGHRS and CDR2 is YFSETQ. This CDR3 reads CASSSIPGAGQPQHF. For the CDR3, the DNA is TGCGCCAGCAGCTCTATCCCAGGGGCCGGTCAGCCCCAGCATTTT.